This is a list of T cell receptor beta chains from one sample in a study of cytomegalovirus exposure and HLA in healthy donors. Sequencing used immunoSEQ multiplex PCR; TCRdb keeps in-frame clones, though not all of them. The sample gives about 150,000 clones, 60% to 80% of which show up once; more than 1.2% is in the top ten. Material: PBMCs. Source of these receptors: a male donor in good health and CMV-seronegative. CDR3s include the opening cysteine and the closing phenylalanine or tryptophan. The D gene is left open where the match is weak. Clone size is given for some rows only: seen once, a few or many times, or a class if the clone is expanded.

D	size	V	J	DNA	CDR3
-	-	TRBV28	TRBJ2-1	TGTGCCAGCAGTTTGGGGGGAGGACCCTACAATGAGCAGTTCTTC	CASSLGGGPYNEQFF
TRBD2	-	TRBV7-2	TRBJ2-3	TGTGCCAGCAGCTCGGGACTAGCGGGAGCCACAGATACGCAGTATTTT	CASSSGLAGATDTQYF
TRBD1	once	TRBV30	TRBJ1-2	TGTGCCTGGAGTCACCCGGGACAGGGGGCTGATGGCTACACCTTC	CAWSHPGQGADGYTF
TRBD1	-	TRBV4-2	TRBJ2-7	TGTGCCAGCAGCCCACTGCCCGGGACAGGGCGCGATAGAGAGCAGTACTTC	CASSPLPGTGRDREQYF
-	few	TRBV28	TRBJ1-5	TGTGCCAGCACCCCAACGGGGAGCAATCAGCCCCAGCATTTT	CASTPTGSNQPQHF
TRBD2	-	TRBV6-1	TRBJ2-7	TGTGCCAGCAGTGATGGAGGCAGCGGGGGGGCGGGGCAGTACTTC	CASSDGGSGGAGQYF
TRBD1	-	TRBV6-5	TRBJ1-2	TGTGCCAGCAGTTACGGAGGACAGGGGCTCTATGGCTACACCTTC	CASSYGGQGLYGYTF
-	-	TRBV7-2	TRBJ2-3	TGTGCCAGCAGCTTAGCCGCCGCGGTACGGGGGGATACGCAGTATTTT	CASSLAAAVRGDTQYF
-	-	TRBV5-1	TRBJ1-2	TGCGCCAGCACCTCGGGCGGGACGCACGGCTACACCTTC	CASTSGGTHGYTF
TRBD1	-	TRBV18	TRBJ1-4	TGTGCCAGCTCACCACCGGGACAGGGGAATGAAAAACTGTTTTTT	CASSPPGQGNEKLFF
-	-	TRBV6-5	TRBJ1-4	TGTGCCAGCAGTTACTCCAGGGGTGTTGAGAAAAAACTGTTTTTT	CASSYSRGVEKKLFF
TRBD2	-	TRBV5-4	TRBJ2-3	TGTGCCAGCAGCTTGTGGGACTATCTACAAGATACGCAGTATTTT	CASSLWDYLQDTQYF
-	once	TRBV7-9	TRBJ2-7	TGTGCCAGCAGCTTAGTCAGGGAAGGCGAGCAGTACTTC	CASSLVREGEQYF
TRBD1	-	TRBV5-1	TRBJ2-7	TGCGCCAGCAGCTTAAGCACAGGGGGCGGGCAGTCCTACGAGCAGTACTTC	CASSLSTGGGQSYEQYF
TRBD1	once	TRBV9	TRBJ2-7	TGTGCCAGCAGCTTGGGACAGGACTCCTACGAGCAGTACTTC	CASSLGQDSYEQYF
-	-	TRBV6-1	TRBJ1-3	TGTGCCAGCAGGGCGGATGGAAACACCATATATTTT	CASRADGNTIYF
TRBD2	once	TRBV7-2	TRBJ2-2	TGTGCCAGCAGCTTCCGAGCGTCTAGCGGGAGGAGCTCCGGGGAGCTGTTTTTT	CASSFRASSGRSSGELFF
-	-	TRBV7-9	TRBJ2-3	TGTGCCAGCATCATGACTCCCGTAGATACGCAGTATTTT	CASIMTPVDTQYF
-	once	TRBV5-6	TRBJ2-7	TGTGCCAGCAGCTTGTTCGGGGAGCCCTCCTACGAGCAGTACTTC	CASSLFGEPSYEQYF
-	-	TRBV2	TRBJ1-1	TGTGCCAGCAGCCCTAGTAGGTCCCTCCAAGGGAACACTGAAGCTTTCTTT	CASSPSRSLQGNTEAFF
TRBD2	-	TRBV28	TRBJ2-7	TGTGCCAGCAGTCCTAGCGGGACTTACGAGCAGTACTTC	CASSPSGTYEQYF
TRBD2	few	TRBV28	TRBJ2-5	TGTGCCAGCAGTTTAAGTTTAGCGGGGCGCCAAGAGACCCAGTACTTC	CASSLSLAGRQETQYF
TRBD2	-	TRBV2	TRBJ2-7	TGTGCCAGCAGACCACTAGCGGGAGGGACCTACGAGCAGTACTTC	CASRPLAGGTYEQYF
-	-	TRBV27	TRBJ1-4	TGTGCCAGCAGTTCCCTCGGGGGGCTGTTTGAAAAACTGTTTTTT	CASSSLGGLFEKLFF
-	-	TRBV18	TRBJ1-5	TGTGCCAGCTCACGGGGCGAGGGGGTTTATCAGCCCCAGCATTTT	CASSRGEGVYQPQHF
TRBD2	once	TRBV4-2	TRBJ2-1	TGTGCCAGCAGCCAAGATTCAGCGGGAGACTCTGGTGAGCAGTTCTTC	CASSQDSAGDSGEQFF
-	-	TRBV6-5	TRBJ2-7	TGTGCCAGCAGCTCCGGACAGACCCGCGGGTACGAGCAGTACTTC	CASSSGQTRGYEQYF
-	-	TRBV7-2	TRBJ1-5	TGTGCCAGCAGCCTGACACAGGGCAATCAGCCCCAGCATTTT	CASSLTQGNQPQHF
-	-	TRBV6-6	TRBJ1-1	TGTGCCAGCAGCGGGAACACTGAAGCTTTCTTT	CASSGNTEAFF